Each of the 4 T cell receptor beta chains below was sequenced from the same sample in a study of blood T cell repertoires in COVID-19 (dated by TCRdb to 2018 to 2021). Library preparation used the immunoSEQ multiplex PCR assay. Imported from immuneACCESS, the table was reduced by TCRdb to in-frame sequences with V and J called. These copies leave out some clones; in studies compared against another copy, an unresolved V gene accounts for under half, and the cause of the remainder is not known. For this sample there are 45,000 to 65,000 clones; 80% to 90% appear just once. Clones ranked in the top ten supply 13% of the sample. What was sequenced was peripheral blood. All receptors derive from an elderly woman with acute or convalescent COVID-19.

The J gene is TRBJ1-1, the V gene TRBV19; 7 bases are a match to TRBD1. With V trimmed by 6 bases and J by 1 base, 5 bases remained unmatched. Germline V gene sequence: CDR1 LNHDA, CDR2 SQIVND (reference sequence). CDR3 length: 14 amino acids. The CDR3 bases are TGTGCCAGTAGGCTTAGGACAGGGAACACTGAAGCTTTCTTT. This gives the protein CASRLRTGNTEAFF. Complete variable domain (other parts from reference TRBV19 and TRBJ1-1): DGGITQSPKYLFRKEGQNVTLSCEQNLNHDAMYWYRQDPGQGLRLIYYSQIVNDFQKGDIAEGYSVSREKKESFPLTVTSAQKNPTAFYLCASRLRTGNTEAFFGQGTRLTVV.

This clone was found a few times. The CDR3 region is CASSLGGRPGFYEQYF. The CDR3 DNA sequence: TGTGCCAGCAGCCTAGGGGGCCGTCCTGGGTTCTACGAGCAGTACTTC. J is TRBJ2-7 and V is TRBV11-2; 7 nucleotides match TRBD1. The germline V gene encodes CDR1 SGHAT and CDR2 FQNNGV. The CDR3 has 16 residues. V trimming: 5 bases; J trimming: 3 bases; junction bases outside the gene matches: 13. The full variable domain, with the rest looked up from reference TRBV11-2 and TRBJ2-7, is EAGVAQSPRYKIIEKRQSVAFWCNPISGHATLYWYQQILGQGPKLLIQFQNNGVVDDSQLPKDRFSAERLKGVDSTLKIQPAKLEDSAVYLCASSLGGRPGFYEQYFGPGTRLTVT.

As concerns this clone: The junction departs from the called germline gene at one end, perhaps through a read error. V usage is TRBV28 and J usage is TRBJ2-4, with D possibly matching TRBD2 (7 bases). The CDR3 totals 16 residues. Per the germline V gene, CDR1 is MDHEN and CDR2 is SYDVKM. The CDR3 is CASGLIGGAAKNIQYF. In nucleotides, the CDR3 is TGTGCCAGCGGTTTAATAGGGGGGGCAGCCAAAAACATTCAGTACTTC.

The chain couples TRBV30 to TRBJ1-1, with D possibly matching TRBD1 (5 bases). Trimming shortened V by 4 bases and J by 6 bases, and 12 bases separated the two germline ends. Germline V gene data show CDR1 as GTSNPN and CDR2 as SVGIG (reference sequence). The CDR3 is 12 residues long. This CDR3 reads CAWINRPPEAFF. The CDR3 DNA follows: TGTGCCTGGATCAACAGGCCCCCTGAAGCTTTCTTT.